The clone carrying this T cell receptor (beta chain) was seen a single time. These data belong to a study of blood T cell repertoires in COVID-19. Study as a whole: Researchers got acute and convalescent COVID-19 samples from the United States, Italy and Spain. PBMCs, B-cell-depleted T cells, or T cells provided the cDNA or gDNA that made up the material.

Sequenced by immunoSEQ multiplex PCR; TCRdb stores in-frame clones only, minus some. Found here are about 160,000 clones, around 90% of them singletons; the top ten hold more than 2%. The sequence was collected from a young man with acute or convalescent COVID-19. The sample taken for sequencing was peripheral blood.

CDR3: CASSLGGRRTDTQYF. The CDR3 DNA is TGCGCCAGCAGCTTAGGCGGGAGACGCACAGATACGCAGTATTTT. The chain carries TRBV5-1 and TRBJ2-3; 7 positions agree with TRBD2. Germline V lookup: CDR1 SGHRS, CDR2 YFSETQ. The CDR3 has 15 amino acids. Trimming took 2 bases from V and 1 from J; bases not matched to a gene: 4.